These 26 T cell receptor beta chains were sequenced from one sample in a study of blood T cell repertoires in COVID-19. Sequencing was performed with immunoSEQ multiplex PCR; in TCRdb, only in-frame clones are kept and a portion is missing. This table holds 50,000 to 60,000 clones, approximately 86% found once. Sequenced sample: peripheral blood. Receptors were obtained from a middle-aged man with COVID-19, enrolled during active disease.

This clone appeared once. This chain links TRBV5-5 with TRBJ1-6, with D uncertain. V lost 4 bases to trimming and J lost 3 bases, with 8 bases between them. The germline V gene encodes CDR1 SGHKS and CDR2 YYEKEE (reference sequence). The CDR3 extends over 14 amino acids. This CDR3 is CASSTDFYNSPLHF. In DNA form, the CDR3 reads TGTGCCAGCAGCACAGATTTCTATAATTCACCCCTCCACTTT.

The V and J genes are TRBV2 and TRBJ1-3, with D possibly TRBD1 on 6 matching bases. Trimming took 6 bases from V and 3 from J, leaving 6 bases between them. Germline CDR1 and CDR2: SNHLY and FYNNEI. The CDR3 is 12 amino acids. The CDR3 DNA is TGTGCCAGCAGGGACAGTGGAAACACCATATATTTT. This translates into CASRDSGNTIYF.

The CDR3, as DNA: TGTGCCACCAGTGATCTCTCCGGGACTAGCGGGGCCCCTAAAGAGACCCAGTACTTC. Encoded protein: CATSDLSGTSGAPKETQYF. The rearrangement uses TRBV24-1 and TRBJ2-5; TRBD2 aligns across 13 bases. This CDR3 has 19 residues. CDR1 is KGHDR and CDR2 is SFDVKD in the germline V gene. The V and J ends lost 3 bases and 3 bases, in that order; junction bases with no gene match: 12.

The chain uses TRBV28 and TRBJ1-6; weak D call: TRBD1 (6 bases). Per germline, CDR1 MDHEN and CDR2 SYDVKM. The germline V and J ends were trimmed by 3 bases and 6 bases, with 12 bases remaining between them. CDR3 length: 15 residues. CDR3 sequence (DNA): TGTGCCAGCAGTTTGGACAGTCCGGCTAATTCACCCCTCCACTTT. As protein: CASSLDSPANSPLHF.

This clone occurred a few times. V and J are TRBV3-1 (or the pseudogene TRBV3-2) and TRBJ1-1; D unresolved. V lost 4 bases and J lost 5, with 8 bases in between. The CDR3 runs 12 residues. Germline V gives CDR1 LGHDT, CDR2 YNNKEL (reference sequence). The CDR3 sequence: CASSPGGTEAFF. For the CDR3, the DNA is TGTGCCAGCAGCCCCGGTGGTACTGAAGCTTTCTTT.

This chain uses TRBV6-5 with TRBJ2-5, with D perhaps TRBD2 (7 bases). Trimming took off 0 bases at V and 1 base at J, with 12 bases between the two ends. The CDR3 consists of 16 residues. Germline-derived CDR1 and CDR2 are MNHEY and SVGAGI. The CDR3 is CASSYSARGPQETQYF. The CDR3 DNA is TGTGCCAGCAGTTACTCGGCGCGGGGGCCCCAAGAGACCCAGTACTTC.

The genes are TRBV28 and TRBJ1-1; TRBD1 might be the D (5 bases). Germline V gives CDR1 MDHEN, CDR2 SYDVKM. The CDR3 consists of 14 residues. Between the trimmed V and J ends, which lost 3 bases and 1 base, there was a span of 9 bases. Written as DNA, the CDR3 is TGTGCCAGCAGTTTGGAGGGGAGGAACACTGAAGCTTTCTTT. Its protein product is CASSLEGRNTEAFF.

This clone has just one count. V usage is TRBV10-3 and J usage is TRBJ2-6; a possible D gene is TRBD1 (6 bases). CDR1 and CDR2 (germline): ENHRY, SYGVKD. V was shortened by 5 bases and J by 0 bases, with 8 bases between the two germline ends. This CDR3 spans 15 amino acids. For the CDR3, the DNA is TGTGCCATCAGTATGACAGGCTCTGGGGCCAACGTCCTGACTTTC. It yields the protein CAISMTGSGANVLTF.

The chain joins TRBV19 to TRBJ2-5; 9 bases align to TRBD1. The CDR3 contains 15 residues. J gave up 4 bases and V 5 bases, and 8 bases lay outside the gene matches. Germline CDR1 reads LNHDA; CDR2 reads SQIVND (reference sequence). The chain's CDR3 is CASSSGQGVGETQYF. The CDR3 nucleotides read TGTGCCAGTAGTTCGGGACAGGGTGTGGGAGAGACCCAGTACTTC.

In DNA form, the CDR3 reads TGTGCTAGTGCCCTAGGAGGGTTGAATCAGCCCCAGCATTTT. Amino acids: CASALGGLNQPQHF. J is TRBJ1-5 and V is TRBV12-5, with D unresolved. Between the trimmed V and J ends, which lost 7 bases and 4 bases, there was a span of 14 bases. This CDR3 spans 14 amino acids. Germline CDR1 reads LGHNT; CDR2 reads FRNRAP. Based on the CDR3 plus reference TRBV12-5 and TRBJ1-5, the full variable domain is DARVTQTPRHKVTEMGQEVTMRCQPILGHNTVFWYRQTMMQGLELLAYFRNRAPLDDSGMPKDRFSAEMPDATLATLKIQPSEPRDSAVYFCASALGGLNQPQHFGDGTRLSIL.

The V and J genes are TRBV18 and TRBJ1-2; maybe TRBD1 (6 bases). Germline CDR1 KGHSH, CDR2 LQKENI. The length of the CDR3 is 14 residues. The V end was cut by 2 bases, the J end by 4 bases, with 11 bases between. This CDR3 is CASSPAGAIYGYTF. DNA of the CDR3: TGTGCCAGCTCACCAGCAGGGGCCATCTATGGCTACACCTTC.

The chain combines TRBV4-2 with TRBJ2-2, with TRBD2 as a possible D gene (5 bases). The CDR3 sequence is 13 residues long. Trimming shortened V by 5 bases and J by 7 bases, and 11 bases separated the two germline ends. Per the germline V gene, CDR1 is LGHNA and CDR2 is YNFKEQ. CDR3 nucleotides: TGTGCCAGCAGCTCGCGGGTGGACGGGGAGCTGTTTTTT. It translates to CASSSRVDGELFF.

CDR3 DNA: TGTGCCAGCAGCGAACTAGCGGGACTCTACAATGAGCAGTTCTTC. Protein product: CASSELAGLYNEQFF. The genes are TRBV7-6 and TRBJ2-1, with 10 positions matching TRBD2. Per germline, CDR1 SGHVS and CDR2 FNYEAQ. The junction had 4 bases not matched to a gene; V was cut back by 5 bases and J by 3 bases. The CDR3 length is 15 residues.

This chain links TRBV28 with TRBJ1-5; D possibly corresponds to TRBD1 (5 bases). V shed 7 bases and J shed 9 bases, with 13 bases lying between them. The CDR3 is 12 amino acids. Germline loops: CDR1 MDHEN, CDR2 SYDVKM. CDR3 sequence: CASTPPGGPQHF. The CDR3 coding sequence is TGTGCCAGCACCCCCCCGGGGGGGCCCCAGCATTTT.

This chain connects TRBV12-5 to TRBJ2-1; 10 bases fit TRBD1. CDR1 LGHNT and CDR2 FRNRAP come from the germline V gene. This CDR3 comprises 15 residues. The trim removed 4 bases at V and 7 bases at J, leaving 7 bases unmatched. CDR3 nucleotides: TGTGCTAGTGGTTATGGACAGGGGGGGAAGAATGAGCAGTTCTTC. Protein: CASGYGQGGKNEQFF.

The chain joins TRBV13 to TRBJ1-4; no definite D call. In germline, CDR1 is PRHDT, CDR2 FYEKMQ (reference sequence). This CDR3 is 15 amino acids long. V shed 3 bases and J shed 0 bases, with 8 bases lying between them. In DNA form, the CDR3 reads TGTGCCAGCAGCTTTAGCCAGTCAACTAATGAAAAACTGTTTTTT. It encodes CASSFSQSTNEKLFF.

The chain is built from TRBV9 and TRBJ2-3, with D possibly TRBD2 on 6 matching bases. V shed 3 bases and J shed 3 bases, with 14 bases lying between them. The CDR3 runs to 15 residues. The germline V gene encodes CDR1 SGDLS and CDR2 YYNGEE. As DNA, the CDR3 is TGTGCCAGCAGCGAGGAAGGAGGGAGTACAGATACGCAGTATTTT. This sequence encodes CASSEEGGSTDTQYF.

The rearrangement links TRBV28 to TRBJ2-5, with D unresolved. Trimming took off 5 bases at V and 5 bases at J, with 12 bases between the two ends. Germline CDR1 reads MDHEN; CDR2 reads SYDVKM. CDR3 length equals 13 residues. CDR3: CASSDAVRETQYF. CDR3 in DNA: TGTGCCAGCAGTGATGCGGTTAGGGAGACCCAGTACTTC.

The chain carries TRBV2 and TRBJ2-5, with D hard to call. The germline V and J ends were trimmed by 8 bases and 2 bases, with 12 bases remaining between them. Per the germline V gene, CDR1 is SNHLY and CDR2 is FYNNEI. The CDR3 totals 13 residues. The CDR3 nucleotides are TGTGCCAGCTGCGAAATGGAGCAAGAGACCCAGTACTTC. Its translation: CASCEMEQETQYF.

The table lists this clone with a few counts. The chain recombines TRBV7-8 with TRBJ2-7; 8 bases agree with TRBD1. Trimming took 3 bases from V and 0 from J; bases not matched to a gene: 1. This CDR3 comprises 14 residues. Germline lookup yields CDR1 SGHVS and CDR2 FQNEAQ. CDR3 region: CASSLTGASYEQYF. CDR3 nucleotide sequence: TGTGCCAGCAGCTTGACAGGGGCCTCCTACGAGCAGTACTTC.

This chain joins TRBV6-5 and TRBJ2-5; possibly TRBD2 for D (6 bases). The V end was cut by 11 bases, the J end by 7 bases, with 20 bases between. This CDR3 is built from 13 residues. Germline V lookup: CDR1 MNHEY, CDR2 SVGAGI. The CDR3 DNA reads TGTGCCCACAGCGGTGTGGGAGGCGGGACCCAGTACTTC. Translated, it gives CAHSGVGGGTQYF.

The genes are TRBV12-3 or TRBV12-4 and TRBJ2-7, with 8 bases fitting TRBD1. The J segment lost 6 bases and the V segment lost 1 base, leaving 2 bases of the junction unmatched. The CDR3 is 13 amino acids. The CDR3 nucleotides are TGTGCCAGCAGTTTAGGGACAGGGATCGAGCAGTACTTC. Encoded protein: CASSLGTGIEQYF.

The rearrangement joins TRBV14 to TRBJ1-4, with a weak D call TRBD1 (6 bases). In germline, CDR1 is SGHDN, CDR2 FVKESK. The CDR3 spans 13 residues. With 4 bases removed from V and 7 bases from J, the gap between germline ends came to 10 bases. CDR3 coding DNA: TGTGCCAGCAGCCGGTGGGGGCGTGAAAAACTGTTTTTT. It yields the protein CASSRWGREKLFF.

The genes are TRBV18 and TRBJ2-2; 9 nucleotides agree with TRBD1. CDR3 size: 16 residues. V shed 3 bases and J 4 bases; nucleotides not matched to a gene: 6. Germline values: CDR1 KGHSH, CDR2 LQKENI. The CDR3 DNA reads TGTGCCAGCTCACCCCGGACAGGGGATAGCACCGGGGAGCTGTTTTTT. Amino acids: CASSPRTGDSTGELFF. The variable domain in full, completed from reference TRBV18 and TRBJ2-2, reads NAGVMQNPRHLVRRRGQEARLRCSPMKGHSHVYWYRQLPEEGLKFMVYLQKENIIDESGMPKERFSAEFPKEGPSILRIQQVVRGDSAAYFCASSPRTGDSTGELFFGEGSRLTVL.

The CDR3 sequence is CASSLAGTGRNEKLFF. CDR3 nucleotide sequence: TGTGCCAGCAGCTTAGCCGGGACAGGGAGGAATGAAAAACTGTTTTTT. This sequence joins TRBV7-9 and TRBJ1-4; 9 bases are a match to TRBD1. The CDR3 runs to 16 residues. The V and J ends lost 0 bases and 5 bases, in that order; junction bases with no gene match: 4. The V gene's germline CDR1 is SEHNR and CDR2 FQNEAQ (reference sequence). Using reference TRBV7-9 and TRBJ1-4 for the parts outside the CDR3, the full variable domain is DTGVSQNPRHKITKRGQNVTFRCDPISEHNRLYWYRQTLGQGPEFLTYFQNEAQLEKSRLLSDRFSAERPKGSFSTLEIQRTEQGDSAMYLCASSLAGTGRNEKLFFGSGTQLSVL.

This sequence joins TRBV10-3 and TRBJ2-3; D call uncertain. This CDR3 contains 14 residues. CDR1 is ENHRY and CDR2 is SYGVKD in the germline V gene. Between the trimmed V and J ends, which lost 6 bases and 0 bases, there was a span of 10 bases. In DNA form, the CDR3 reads TGTGCCATCAGAGACACTGGGAGCACAGATACGCAGTATTTT. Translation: CAIRDTGSTDTQYF.